This T cell receptor beta chain emerged from a study of cytomegalovirus exposure and HLA in healthy donors. Looking at the study overall: For the approximately 400 genotyped donors, about 79% fell within the Caucasian-associated ancestry cluster.

Trimming shortened V by 0 bases and J by 11 bases, and 16 bases separated the two germline ends. Germline V CDR1 and CDR2: MNHEY, SVGAGI. This CDR3 region has 14 residues. The PCR made use of 60 Vbeta and 13 Jbeta primers. Clones were read by immunoSEQ multiplex PCR, and TCRdb kept only the in-frame ones, dropping some. The sample yields 130,000 or so clones, roughly 82% seen once. Whole-study results and caveats: Relative to the approximately 670-donor mean, N-insertions were reportedly fewer in an Asian-associated ancestry cluster in a later analysis. Later work found that TCR association rates differed between HLA loci; DRB1 had the most and HLA-C the fewest.

This clone was seen once. What it binds is unknown. Sequencing input: PBMCs. The chain links TRBV6-5 to TRBJ2-5; D possibly corresponds to TRBD2 (6 bases). The sequence was obtained from a woman between 18 and 29 years old in good health and CMV-seropositive. CDR3 in amino acids: CASSYSSGEEEQYF. CDR3 sequence (DNA): TGTGCCAGCAGTTACTCGAGTGGGGAGGAGGAGCAGTACTTC.